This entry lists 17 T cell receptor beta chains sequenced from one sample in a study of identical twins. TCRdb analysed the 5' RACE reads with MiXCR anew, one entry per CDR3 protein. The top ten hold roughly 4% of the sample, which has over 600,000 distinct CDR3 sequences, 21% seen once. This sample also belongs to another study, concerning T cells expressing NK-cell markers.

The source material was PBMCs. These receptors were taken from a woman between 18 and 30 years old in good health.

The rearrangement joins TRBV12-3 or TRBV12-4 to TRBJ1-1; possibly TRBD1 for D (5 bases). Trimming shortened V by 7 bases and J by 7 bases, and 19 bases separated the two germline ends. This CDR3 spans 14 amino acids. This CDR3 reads CASTVGGSVREAFF. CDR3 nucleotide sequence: TGTGCCAGCACCGTCGGGGGGAGCGTTCGTGAAGCTTTCTTT.

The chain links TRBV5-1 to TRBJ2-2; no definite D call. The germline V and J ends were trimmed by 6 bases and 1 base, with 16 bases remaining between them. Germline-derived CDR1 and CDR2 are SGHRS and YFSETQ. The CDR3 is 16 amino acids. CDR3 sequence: CASTPLSLGNTGELFF. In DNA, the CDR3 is TGCGCCAGCACCCCACTCTCTCTAGGGAACACCGGGGAGCTGTTTTTT.

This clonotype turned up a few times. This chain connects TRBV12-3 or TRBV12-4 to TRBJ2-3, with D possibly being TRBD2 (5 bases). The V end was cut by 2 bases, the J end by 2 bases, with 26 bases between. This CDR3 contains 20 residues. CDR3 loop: CASSLLTGIYLTSNTDTQYF. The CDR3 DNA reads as TGTGCCAGCAGTTTACTTACCGGGATCTACTTAACCTCCAACACAGATACGCAGTATTTT.

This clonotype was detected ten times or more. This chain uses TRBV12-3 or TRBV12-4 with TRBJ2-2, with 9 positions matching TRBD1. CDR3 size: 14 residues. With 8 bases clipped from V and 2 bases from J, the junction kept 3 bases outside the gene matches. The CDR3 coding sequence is TGTGCCAGCGTGGGACAGGGTAACACCGGGGAGCTGTTTTTT. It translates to CASVGQGNTGELFF.

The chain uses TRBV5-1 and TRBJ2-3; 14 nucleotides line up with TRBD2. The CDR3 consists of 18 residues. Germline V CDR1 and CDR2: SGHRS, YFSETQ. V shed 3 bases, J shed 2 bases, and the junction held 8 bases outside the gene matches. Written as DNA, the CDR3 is TGCGCCAGCAGCTCCCGGACTAGCGGGAGGTTCCACACAGATACGCAGTATTTT. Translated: CASSSRTSGRFHTDTQYF. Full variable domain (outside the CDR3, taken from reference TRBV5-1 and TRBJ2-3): KAGVTQTPRYLIKTRGQQVTLSCSPISGHRSVSWYQQTPGQGLQFLFEYFSETQRNKGNFPGRFSGRQFSNSRSEMNVSTLELGDSALYLCASSSRTSGRFHTDTQYFGPGTRLTVL.

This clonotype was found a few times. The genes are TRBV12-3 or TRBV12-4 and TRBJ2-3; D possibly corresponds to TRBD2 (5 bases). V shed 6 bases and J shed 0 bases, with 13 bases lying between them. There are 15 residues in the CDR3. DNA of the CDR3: TGTGCCAGCAGGCAGACTATACTTAGCACAGATACGCAGTATTTT. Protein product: CASRQTILSTDTQYF.

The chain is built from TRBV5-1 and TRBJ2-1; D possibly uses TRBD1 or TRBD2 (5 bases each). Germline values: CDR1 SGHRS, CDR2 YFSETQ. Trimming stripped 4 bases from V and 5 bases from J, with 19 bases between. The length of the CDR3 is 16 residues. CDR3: CASSPFRDAENNEQFF. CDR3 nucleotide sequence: TGCGCCAGCAGCCCATTCCGGGACGCGGAGAACAATGAGCAGTTCTTC.

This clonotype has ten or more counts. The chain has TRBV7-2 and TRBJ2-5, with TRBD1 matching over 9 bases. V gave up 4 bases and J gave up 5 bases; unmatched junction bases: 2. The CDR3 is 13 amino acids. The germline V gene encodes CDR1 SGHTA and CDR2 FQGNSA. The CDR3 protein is CASSSGTGETQYF. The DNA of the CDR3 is TGTGCCAGCAGCTCCGGGACAGGGGAGACCCAGTACTTC.

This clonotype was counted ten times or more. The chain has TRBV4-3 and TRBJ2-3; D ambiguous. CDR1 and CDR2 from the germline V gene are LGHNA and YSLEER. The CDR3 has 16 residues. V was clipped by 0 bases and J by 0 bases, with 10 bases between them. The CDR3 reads CASSQDLATSTDTQYF. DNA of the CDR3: TGCGCCAGCAGCCAAGATCTCGCGACTAGCACAGATACGCAGTATTTT.

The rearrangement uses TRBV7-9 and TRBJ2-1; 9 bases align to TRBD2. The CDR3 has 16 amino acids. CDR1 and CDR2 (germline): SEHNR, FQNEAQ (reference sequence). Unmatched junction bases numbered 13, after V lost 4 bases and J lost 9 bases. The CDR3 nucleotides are TGTGCCAGCAGCTGGGCGGGGCTAGCGGGACGGGCTGAGCAGTTCTTC. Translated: CASSWAGLAGRAEQFF. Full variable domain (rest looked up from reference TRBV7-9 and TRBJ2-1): DTGVSQNPRHKITKRGQNVTFRCDPISEHNRLYWYRQTLGQGPEFLTYFQNEAQLEKSRLLSDRFSAERPKGSFSTLEIQRTEQGDSAMYLCASSWAGLAGRAEQFFGPGTRLTVL.

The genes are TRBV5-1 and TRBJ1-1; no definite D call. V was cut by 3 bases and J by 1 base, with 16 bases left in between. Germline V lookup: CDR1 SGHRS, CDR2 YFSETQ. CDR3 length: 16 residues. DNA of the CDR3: TGCGCCAGCAGCTCATCGACATGGGCAGGGAACACTGAAGCTTTCTTT. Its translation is CASSSSTWAGNTEAFF.

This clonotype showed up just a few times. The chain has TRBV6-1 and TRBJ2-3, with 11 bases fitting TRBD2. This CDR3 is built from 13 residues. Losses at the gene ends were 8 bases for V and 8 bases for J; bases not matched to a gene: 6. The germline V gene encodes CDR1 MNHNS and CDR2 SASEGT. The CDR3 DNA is TGTGCCAGCTTTAGCGGGGGGGCCGGTACGCAGTATTTT. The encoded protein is CASFSGGAGTQYF.

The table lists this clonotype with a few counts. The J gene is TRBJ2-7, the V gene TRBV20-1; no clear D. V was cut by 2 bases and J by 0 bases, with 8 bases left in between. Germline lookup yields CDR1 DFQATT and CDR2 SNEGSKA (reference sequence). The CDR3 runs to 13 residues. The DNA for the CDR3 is TGCAGTGCTAGACAGTACGTCTCCTACGAGCAGTACTTC. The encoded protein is CSARQYVSYEQYF.

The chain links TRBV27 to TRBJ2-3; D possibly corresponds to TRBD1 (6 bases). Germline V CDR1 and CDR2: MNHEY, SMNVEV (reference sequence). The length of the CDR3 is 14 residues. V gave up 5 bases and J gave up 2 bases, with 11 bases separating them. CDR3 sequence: CASSMGAFTDTQYF. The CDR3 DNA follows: TGTGCCAGCAGTATGGGGGCCTTCACAGATACGCAGTATTTT.

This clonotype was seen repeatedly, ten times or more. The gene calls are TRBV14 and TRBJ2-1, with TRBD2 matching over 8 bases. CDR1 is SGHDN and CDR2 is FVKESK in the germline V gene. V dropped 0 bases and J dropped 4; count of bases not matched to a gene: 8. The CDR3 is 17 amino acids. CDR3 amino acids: CASSQDPPGGPYNEQFF. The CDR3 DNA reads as TGTGCCAGCAGCCAAGATCCGCCGGGAGGGCCGTACAATGAGCAGTTCTTC.

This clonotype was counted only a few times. CDR3 sequence (DNA): TGTGCCAGCAGTGAAACGGCAGGGCGCGCAGGGATTTTCTTT. This codes for CASSETAGRAGIFF. The chain carries TRBV25-1 and TRBJ1-1, with a tentative D call TRBD1 (5 bases). The germline V gene has CDR1 MGHDK and CDR2 SYGVNS. Trimming took off 2 bases at V and 13 bases at J, with 20 bases between the two ends. The CDR3 is 14 amino acids.

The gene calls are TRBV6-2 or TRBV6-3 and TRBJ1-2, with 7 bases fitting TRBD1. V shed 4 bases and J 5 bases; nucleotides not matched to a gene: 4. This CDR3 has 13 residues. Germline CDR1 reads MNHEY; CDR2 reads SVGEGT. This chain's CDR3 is CASSLGQWYGYTF. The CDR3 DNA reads TGTGCCAGCAGTTTGGGACAGTGGTATGGCTACACCTTC.